This TCR beta chain was retrieved from a study of cytomegalovirus exposure and HLA in healthy donors. Overall study results and limits: Later, an analysis showed that TCR beta chains associated with HLA were more clonally expanded than others that were equally common. Common viral pathogens were later found to be apparently linked to several of the most significant clusters.

60 Vbeta and 13 Jbeta primers were used in PCR. Original processing methods: The count from a later analysis was 79 million or so unique TCR beta chains, some 10 million of them shared. Measured with immunoSEQ multiplex PCR; TCRdb has only the in-frame clones, and not every one. V, J and clone size reflect that table, while D and trimming were determined from the DNA. The sample holds 180,000 or so clones, under 85% seen once. About this clone: As yet, its antigen is unknown.

The V end lost 0 bases, the J end lost 2 bases, and 11 bases lay between the germline ends. The CDR3 extends over 15 amino acids. CDR1 is MNHEY and CDR2 is SMNVEV in the germline V gene (reference sequence). The clonotype comes from a female donor in good health and CMV-seronegative. What was sequenced was PBMCs. The gene calls are TRBV27 and TRBJ2-7; tentatively, D is TRBD2 (7 bases). CDR3 bases: TGTGCCAGCAGTTTATCGCGCGGGGGCCCCTACGAGCAGTACTTC. It encodes CASSLSRGGPYEQYF.